This T cell receptor beta chain was captured in a study of regulatory T cells in long-lasting Graves disease. The study's findings and limits: Analyses excluded thyroid tissue, covering peripheral blood alone.

Only a few counts were recorded for this clonotype. Antigen unknown. The time point was: newly diagnosed GD, antithyroid drugs for less than 3 months. RNA from PBMCs was the source of the TCR library. A peripheral blood sample, roughly 9 milliliters in volume, was drawn into EDTA tubes. Relying on iRepertoire HTBI primers and Arm-PCR of CDR3 regions, the team built TCR beta libraries. TCRdb redid the calling of the multiplex PCR reads with MiXCR, one entry per CDR3 protein. The profile shows roughly 420,000 distinct CDR3 sequences, roughly 15% of them singletons. This same sample was also part of a study on T cells in Graves' hyperthyroidism and ophthalmopathy. As that report states: First-round RT-PCR with HTBI primers amplified the TCR CDR3 region. In the blood, most expanded thyroid clonotypes above 0.001 appeared as well.

This clonotype was obtained from a woman under 40 with Graves disease. The specimen was peripheral blood mononuclear cells (PBMCs), collected at new diagnosis, from a patient treated with antithyroid drugs.

DNA of the CDR3: TGTGCCAGCAGCCAATCAATAGCGGGAGGGCCCAGCAATGAGCAGTTCTTC. Protein sequence: CASSQSIAGGPSNEQFF. This chain connects TRBV4-2 to TRBJ2-1; the match to TRBD2 covers 11 bases. CDR1 and CDR2 from the germline V gene are LGHNA and YNFKEQ. The junction had 9 bases not matched to a gene; V was cut back by 2 bases and J by 6 bases. CDR3 length equals 17 residues.